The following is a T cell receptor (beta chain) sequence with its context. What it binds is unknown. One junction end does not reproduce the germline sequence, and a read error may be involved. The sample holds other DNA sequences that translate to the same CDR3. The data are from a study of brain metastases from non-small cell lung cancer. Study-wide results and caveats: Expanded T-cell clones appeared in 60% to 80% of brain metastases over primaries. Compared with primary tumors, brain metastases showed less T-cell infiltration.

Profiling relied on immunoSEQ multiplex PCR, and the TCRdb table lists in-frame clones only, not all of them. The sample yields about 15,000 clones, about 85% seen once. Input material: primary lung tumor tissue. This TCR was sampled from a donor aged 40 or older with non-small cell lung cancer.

In DNA, the CDR3 is TGTGCCAGCAGCTTATACACTCACTCCTACGAACAGTACTTC. It specifies CASSLYTHSYEQYF. This chain joins TRBV7-8 and TRBJ2-7, with D unclear. CDR3 length: 14 amino acids. Germline CDR1 and CDR2: SGHVS and FQNEAQ.